This TCR beta chain was identified during a study of CD8 T cells in ankylosing spondylitis. Regarding the study as a whole: Disease-linked clones were CD8+ and relatively rare in peripheral blood. Blood of patients with ankylosing spondylitis appeared to be characterized by a TCR beta motif of eight highly homologous variants. Disease-linked clones were reportedly significantly enriched in matched ankylosing spondylitis synovial fluid.

Preparation of TCR beta libraries was done by quantitative 5'-RACE with molecular barcodes. TCRdb independently ran MiXCR on the 5' RACE reads; one entry per CDR3 protein. The sample lists some 290,000 distinct CDR3 sequences, 20% seen once, with 7.5% to 9.5% in the top ten. V shed 5 bases and J shed 5 bases, with 10 bases lying between them. The CDR3 has 12 residues. Looked up from germline, CDR1 is SGHTA and CDR2 is FQGTGA. This clonotype was counted many times. The target antigen is unknown. The source of this sequence is a male donor with ankylosing spondylitis or in good health (not recorded which). This rearrangement joins TRBV7-3 to TRBJ2-7; D is possibly TRBD2 (5 bases). The sequencing input was blood, either unsorted or a sorted T cell fraction (not recorded which). The CDR3 region has the DNA TGTGCCAGCAGCCGAGGGCCACACGAGCAGTACGTC. Translating gives CASSRGPHEQYV.